The 12 T cell receptor beta chains reported below all come from one sample, sequenced in a study of chemoradiotherapy in HPV16-positive cancers. The method was immunoSEQ multiplex PCR; TCRdb's version includes in-frame clones alone and lacks a portion of them. The sample consists of some 850 clones, about 85% of them appearing once. The material was tumor tissue, obtained from a patient who underwent chemoradiotherapy. All receptors derive from a human donor with HPV-associated anogenital cancer.

On this clone: A read error may account for a junction end that differs from germline. The chain recombines TRBV30 with TRBJ1-1, with D unclear. Germline lookup yields CDR1 GTSNPN and CDR2 SVGIG (reference sequence). The CDR3 extends over 13 amino acids. CDR3 in amino acids: CAWRPTPNTEAFF. The CDR3 DNA sequence: TGTGCCTGGAGACCGACACCGAACACTGAGGCTTTCTTT.

The chain combines TRBV27 with TRBJ2-1; D could derive from TRBD1 or TRBD2 (5 bases each). Germline-derived CDR1 and CDR2 are MNHEY and SMNVEV (reference sequence). The CDR3 is 13 residues long. The V end was cut by 4 bases, the J end by 9 bases, with 13 bases between. Here the CDR3 DNA reads TGTGCCAGCAGTTACGGCCAAGGGACTGAGCAGTTCTTC. It yields the protein CASSYGQGTEQFF.

This clone was seen only a few times. The gene calls are TRBV27 and TRBJ1-2, with D maybe TRBD1 (5 bases). The CDR3 runs to 13 residues. Trimming removed 4 bases at V and 1 base at J, with 7 bases between. CDR1 is MNHEY, CDR2 SMNVEV, per germline (reference sequence). The CDR3 DNA reads TGTGCCAGCAGTTGGCAGGGTAACTATGGCTACACCTTC. As protein: CASSWQGNYGYTF.

The J gene is TRBJ2-7, the V gene TRBV14; D gene unclear. Germline loops: CDR1 SGHDN, CDR2 FVKESK. This CDR3 contains 13 residues. Trimming left V 4 bases short and J 4 bases short, with 11 bases between. The CDR3 protein is CASSPLGLYEQYF. CDR3 bases: TGTGCCAGCAGCCCCCTAGGCTTGTACGAGCAGTACTTC.

V is TRBV19 and J is TRBJ2-1; D is possibly TRBD1 or TRBD2 (5 bases each). Between the trimmed V and J ends, which lost 3 bases and 6 bases, there was a span of 12 bases. This CDR3 is 14 amino acids long. In germline, CDR1 is LNHDA, CDR2 SQIVND (reference sequence). DNA for the CDR3: TGTGCCAGTAGTATGACCCCCGGGGCCAATGAGCAGTTCTTC. Amino acids: CASSMTPGANEQFF.

A few counts support this clone. This sequence joins TRBV6-5 and TRBJ1-1; D not certain. The CDR3 loop spans 13 amino acids. The germline gives CDR1 MNHEY, CDR2 SVGAGI. V was trimmed by 5 bases and J by 6 bases, leaving 13 bases between them. CDR3 in amino acids: CASSLRMGAEAFF. The CDR3 coding sequence is TGTGCCAGCAGTCTCCGTATGGGCGCTGAAGCTTTCTTT.

The sample holds a few counts of this clone. The chain has TRBV6-5 and TRBJ1-1, with a tentative D call TRBD1 (5 bases). Deletions cut 3 bases from V and 1 base from J, with 9 bases between. The germline gives CDR1 MNHEY, CDR2 SVGAGI. CDR3 size: 14 residues. The CDR3 sequence: CASSYGAGNTEAFF. The CDR3 region has the DNA TGTGCCAGCAGTTATGGGGCGGGGAACACTGAAGCTTTCTTT.

The rearrangement uses TRBV6-5 and TRBJ1-2; D gene unclear. This CDR3 has 13 residues. The germline gives CDR1 MNHEY, CDR2 SVGAGI. V lost 8 bases and J lost 1, with 11 bases in between. CDR3 coding DNA: TGTGCCAGCGGCCAAGTAGTTAACTATGGCTACACCTTC. Protein product: CASGQVVNYGYTF.

This rearrangement joins TRBV27 to TRBJ2-3; the match to TRBD2 covers 12 bases. Trimming removed 5 bases from V and 2 bases from J; junction bases left unmatched: 5. Germline CDR1 reads MNHEY; CDR2 reads SMNVEV (reference sequence). The CDR3 is 16 amino acids. The CDR3 region is CASSRRTSGDTDTQYF. The CDR3 DNA is TGTGCCAGCAGTCGAAGGACTAGCGGGGACACAGATACGCAGTATTTT.

About this clone itself: The same CDR3 can be traced to other DNA sequences in this sample. The rearrangement uses TRBV19 and TRBJ2-6; D not certain. Germline V gene sequence: CDR1 LNHDA, CDR2 SQIVND (reference sequence). The CDR3 runs 15 residues. With 3 bases removed from V and 0 bases from J, the gap between germline ends came to 6 bases. CDR3 coding DNA: TGTGCCAGTAGTATCCCTGACTCTGGGGCCAACGTCCTGACTTTC. Its protein is CASSIPDSGANVLTF. Complete variable domain (other parts from reference TRBV19 and TRBJ2-6): DGGITQSPKYLFRKEGQNVTLSCEQNLNHDAMYWYRQDPGQGLRLIYYSQIVNDFQKGDIAEGYSVSREKKESFPLTVTSAQKNPTAFYLCASSIPDSGANVLTFGAGSRLTVL.

This clone occurred a few times. The rearrangement uses TRBV21-1 and TRBJ1-5; TRBD1 is the table's D call and was not checked against the DNA. TRBV21-1 is an annotated pseudogene. CDR3 length equals 18 residues. In DNA form, the CDR3 reads TGTGCCAGCAGCAAAGGCCCTGGGGCCCCTTTAAGCAATCAGCCCCAGCATTTT. Residues: CASSKGPGAPLSNQPQHF.

This clone was counted only a few times. The J gene is TRBJ2-7, the V gene TRBV14; D possibly uses TRBD1 or TRBD2 (5 bases each). The CDR3 length is 15 residues. Germline loops: CDR1 SGHDN, CDR2 FVKESK. V was cut by 0 bases and J by 9 bases, with 18 bases left in between. The CDR3 loop reads CASSQEGRTPGGQYF. The CDR3, as DNA: TGTGCCAGCAGCCAAGAAGGCAGGACACCCGGAGGGCAGTACTTC.